Sequencing of this T cell receptor (beta chain) was carried out in a study of blood T cell repertoires in COVID-19. Whole-study context: Collection of acute and convalescent COVID-19 samples took place in the United States, Italy and Spain. In each case, the material was cDNA or gDNA derived from T cells, B-cell-depleted T cells, or PBMCs.

The CDR3 length is 14 residues. V was shortened by 3 bases and J by 0 bases, with 9 bases between the two germline ends. The V gene's germline CDR1 is DFQATT and CDR2 SNEGSKA (reference sequence). In the study's own analysis: The assay estimated nucleated cells by amplifying reference gene primers. The repertoire was sequenced with immunoSEQ multiplex PCR; TCRdb's copy has only in-frame clones and lacks some. V and J calls and clone size follow that table, whereas D and trimming were derived from the DNA. The sample contains about 99,000 clones, 65% to 90% of which appear only once. This TCR derives from a man aged 55 to 69 with acute or convalescent COVID-19. Sequenced material: peripheral blood. The chain combines TRBV20-1 with TRBJ1-3; no firm D call. The DNA of the CDR3 is TGCAGTGCTAGTAAACAGATCTCTGGAAACACCATATATTTT. Amino acid sequence: CSASKQISGNTIYF.